This TCR beta chain was identified in a study of OX40 agonist ivuxolimab in advanced cancers. A word on this clone: The antigen is unknown.

The CDR3 length is 15 residues. Trimming left V 2 bases short and J 6 bases short, with 14 bases between. From germline, CDR1 is SGHRS and CDR2 YFSETQ. The protocol was immunoSEQ multiplex PCR, while the TCRdb copy is restricted to in-frame clones and leaves out a portion. The table lists about 83,000 clones, about 81% of them singletons. Whole-study findings and limits: Nonresponders, in some cases, also had low normalized T-cell clonal expansion.

This sequence joins TRBV5-1 and TRBJ2-2; D perhaps matches TRBD2 (5 bases). The sequencing used CD4+ or CD8+ T cells sorted from blood, collected in a trial of the OX40 agonist ivuxolimab. The receptor's source is an adult with an advanced solid tumor such as melanoma, head and neck, liver or kidney cancer. For the CDR3, the DNA is TGCGCCAGCAGCTTCTTAAGGAAGGACTCCGGGGAGCTGTTTTTT. This encodes CASSFLRKDSGELFF. Complete variable domain (other parts from reference TRBV5-1 and TRBJ2-2): KAGVTQTPRYLIKTRGQQVTLSCSPISGHRSVSWYQQTPGQGLQFLFEYFSETQRNKGNFPGRFSGRQFSNSRSEMNVSTLELGDSALYLCASSFLRKDSGELFFGEGSRLTVL.